This T cell receptor (beta chain) was sequenced during a study of blood T cell repertoires in COVID-19. On the study more broadly: COVID-19 samples collected from the United States, Italy and Spain covered acute and convalescent phases. In each case, the material was cDNA or gDNA derived from T cells, B-cell-depleted T cells, or PBMCs.

Methods used by the authors: Amplification from reference gene primers served as the basis for estimated nucleated cell counts. The protocol was immunoSEQ multiplex PCR, while the TCRdb copy is restricted to in-frame clones and leaves out a portion. The V and J calls and clone size are taken from that table; D and trimming were inferred from the DNA. In the table there are 150,000 to 180,000 clones, roughly 80% of which are singletons. This clone has just a few counts. V lost 4 bases and J lost 7, with 14 bases in between. The CDR3 totals 14 residues. CDR1 SNHLY and CDR2 FYNNEI come from the germline V gene. Seattle researchers signed up patients amid active infection and tracked them longitudinally.

Material: peripheral blood. This TCR came from a woman aged 55-70 years with COVID-19, enrolled during active disease. The chain carries TRBV2 and TRBJ1-5; D is unresolved. The CDR3 spells CASSVEGWGQPQHF. The CDR3 DNA follows: TGTGCCAGCAGTGTTGAGGGCTGGGGACAGCCCCAGCATTTT. Based on the CDR3 plus reference TRBV2 and TRBJ1-5, the full variable domain is EPEVTQTPSHQVTQMGQEVILRCVPISNHLYFYWYRQILGQKVEFLVSFYNNEISEKSEIFDDQFSVERPDGSNFTLKIRSTKLEDSAMYFCASSVEGWGQPQHFGDGTRLSIL.